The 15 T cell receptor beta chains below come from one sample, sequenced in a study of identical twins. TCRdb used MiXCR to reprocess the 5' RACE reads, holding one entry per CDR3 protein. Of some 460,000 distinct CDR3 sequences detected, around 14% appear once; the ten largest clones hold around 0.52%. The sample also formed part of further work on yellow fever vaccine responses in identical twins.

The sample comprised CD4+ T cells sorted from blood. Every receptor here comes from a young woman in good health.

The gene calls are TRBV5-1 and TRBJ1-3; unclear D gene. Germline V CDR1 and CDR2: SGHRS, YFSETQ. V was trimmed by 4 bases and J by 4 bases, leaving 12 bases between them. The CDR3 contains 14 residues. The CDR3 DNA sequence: TGCGCCAGCAGCCTCCGGCCGGACGGAAACACCATATATTTT. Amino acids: CASSLRPDGNTIYF.

CDR3 nucleotides: TGTGCCAGCACCCACTCCTCGAACACCGGGGAGCTGTTTTTT. This translates into CASTHSSNTGELFF. This chain joins TRBV3-1 and TRBJ2-2; D unclear. V shed 7 bases and J shed 0 bases, with 9 bases lying between them. The CDR3 sequence is 14 residues long. Germline CDR1 is LGHDT and CDR2 is YNNKEL (reference sequence).

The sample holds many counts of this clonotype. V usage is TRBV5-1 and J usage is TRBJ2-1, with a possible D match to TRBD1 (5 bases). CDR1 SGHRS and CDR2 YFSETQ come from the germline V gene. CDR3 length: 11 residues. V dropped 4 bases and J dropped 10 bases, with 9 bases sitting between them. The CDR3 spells CASSRHREQFF. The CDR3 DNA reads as TGCGCCAGCAGCCGGCACAGGGAGCAGTTCTTC.

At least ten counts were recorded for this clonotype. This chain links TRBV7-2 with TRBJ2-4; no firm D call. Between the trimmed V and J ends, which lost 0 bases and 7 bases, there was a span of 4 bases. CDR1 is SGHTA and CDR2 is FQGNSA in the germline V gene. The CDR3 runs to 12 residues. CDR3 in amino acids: CASSLAGNIQYF. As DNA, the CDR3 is TGTGCCAGCAGCTTAGCAGGGAACATTCAGTACTTC.

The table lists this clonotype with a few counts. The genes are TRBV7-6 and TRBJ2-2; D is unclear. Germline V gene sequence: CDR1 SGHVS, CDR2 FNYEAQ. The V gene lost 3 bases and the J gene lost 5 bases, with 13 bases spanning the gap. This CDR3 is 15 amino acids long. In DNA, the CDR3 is TGTGCCAGCAGCTTTAGAGGCGACGGGACCGGGGAGCTGTTTTTT. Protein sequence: CASSFRGDGTGELFF.

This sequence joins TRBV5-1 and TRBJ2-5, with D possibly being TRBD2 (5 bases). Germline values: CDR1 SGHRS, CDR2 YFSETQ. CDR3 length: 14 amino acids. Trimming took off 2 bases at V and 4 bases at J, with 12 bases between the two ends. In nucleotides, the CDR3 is TGCGCCAGCAGCTTAAGCAGCGGCCCAGAGACCCAGTACTTC. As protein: CASSLSSGPETQYF. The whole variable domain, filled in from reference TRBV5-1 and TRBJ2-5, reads KAGVTQTPRYLIKTRGQQVTLSCSPISGHRSVSWYQQTPGQGLQFLFEYFSETQRNKGNFPGRFSGRQFSNSRSEMNVSTLELGDSALYLCASSLSSGPETQYFGPGTRLLVL.

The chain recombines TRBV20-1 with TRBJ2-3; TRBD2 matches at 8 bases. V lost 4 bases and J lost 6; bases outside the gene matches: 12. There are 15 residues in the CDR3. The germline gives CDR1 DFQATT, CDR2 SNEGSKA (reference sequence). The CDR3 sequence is CSAKIVRGGRDTQYF. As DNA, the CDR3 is TGCAGTGCTAAGATTGTACGGGGGGGCCGGGATACGCAGTATTTT.

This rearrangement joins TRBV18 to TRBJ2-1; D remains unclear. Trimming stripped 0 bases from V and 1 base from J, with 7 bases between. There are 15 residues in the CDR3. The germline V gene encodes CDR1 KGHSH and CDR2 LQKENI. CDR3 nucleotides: TGTGCCAGCTCACCACCTAGCCGATCCTACAATGAGCAGTTCTTC. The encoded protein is CASSPPSRSYNEQFF.

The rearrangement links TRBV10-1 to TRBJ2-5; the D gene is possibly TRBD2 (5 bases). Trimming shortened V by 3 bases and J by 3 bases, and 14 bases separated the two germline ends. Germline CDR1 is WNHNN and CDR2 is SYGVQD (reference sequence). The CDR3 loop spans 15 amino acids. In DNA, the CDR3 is TGCGCCAGCAGTGACCCCAGGCTCGGGAAAGAGACCCAGTACTTC. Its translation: CASSDPRLGKETQYF.

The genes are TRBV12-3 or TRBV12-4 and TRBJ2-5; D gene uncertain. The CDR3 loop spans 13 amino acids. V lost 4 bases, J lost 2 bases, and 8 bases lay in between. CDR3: CASSSHGQETQYF. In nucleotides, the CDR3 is TGTGCCAGCAGTTCCCACGGACAAGAGACCCAGTACTTC.

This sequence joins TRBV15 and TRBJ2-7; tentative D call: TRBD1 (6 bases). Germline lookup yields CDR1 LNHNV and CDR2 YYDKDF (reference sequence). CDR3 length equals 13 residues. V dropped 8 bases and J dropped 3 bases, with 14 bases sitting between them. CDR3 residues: CATPGAYLYEQYF. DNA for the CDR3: TGTGCCACCCCAGGGGCCTACCTCTACGAGCAGTACTTC.

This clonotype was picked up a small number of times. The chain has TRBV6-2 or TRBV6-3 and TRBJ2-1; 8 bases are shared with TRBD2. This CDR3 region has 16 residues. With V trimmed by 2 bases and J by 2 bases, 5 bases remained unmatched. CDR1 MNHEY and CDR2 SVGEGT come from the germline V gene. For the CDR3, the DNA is TGTGCCAGCAGTTACACTTTAGCGGGAACCTACAATGAGCAGTTCTTC. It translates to CASSYTLAGTYNEQFF.

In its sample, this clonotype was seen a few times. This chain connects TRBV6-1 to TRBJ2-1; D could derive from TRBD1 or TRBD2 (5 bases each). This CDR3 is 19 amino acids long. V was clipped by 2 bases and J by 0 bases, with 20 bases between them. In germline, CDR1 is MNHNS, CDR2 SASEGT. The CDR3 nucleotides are TGTGCCAGCAGTGAAAGACGGTGGGATAGTGGGGGCTCCTACAATGAGCAGTTCTTC. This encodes CASSERRWDSGGSYNEQFF.

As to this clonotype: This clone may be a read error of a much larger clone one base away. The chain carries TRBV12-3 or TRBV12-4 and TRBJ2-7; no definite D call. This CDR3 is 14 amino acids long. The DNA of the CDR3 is TGTGCCAGCAGTCTAACGGACCCCTCCTACGAGCAGCACTTC. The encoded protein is CASSLTDPSYEQHF.

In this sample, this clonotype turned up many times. CDR3 coding DNA: TGCAGTGCTAAGGTCGCGGGGGGCGGACAAGAGACCCAGTACTTC. Translated, it gives CSAKVAGGGQETQYF. This chain joins TRBV20-1 and TRBJ2-5; TRBD2 matches 8 bases. Germline V gene lookup returns CDR1 DFQATT and CDR2 SNEGSKA (reference sequence). CDR3 length equals 15 residues. Trimming at V came to 4 bases and at J to 2 bases, leaving 9 bases not matched to a gene.